The following is a T cell receptor beta chain sequence with its context. Antigen: not known. A much larger clone differs from this one at a single base, so this may be a read error. This sample was taken from a study of Graves' ophthalmopathy and Graves' hyperthyroidism. Looking at the study overall: Peripheral blood (taken before any treatment) was collected at initial diagnosis.

Ophthalmopathy donors were characterized by moderate-to-severe activity, CAS of at least 3, NOSPECS of at least 4, and duration under 3 months. The V gene end was trimmed by 6 bases and the J gene end by 4 bases; junction bases not matched to a gene: 3. The CDR3 has 13 amino acids. The germline V gene encodes CDR1 SGHNT and CDR2 YENEEA. The TCR beta CDR3 regions underwent amplification from RNA transcripts. Amplification began with first-round RT-PCR using HTBI primers, then second-round multiplex PCR was performed. TCRdb reprocessed the multiplex PCR reads via MiXCR and lists one record per CDR3 protein. The table has about 700,000 distinct CDR3 sequences, roughly 39% seen once. Findings of the study overall: Blood repertoires reportedly contained most expanded thyroid clonotypes above 0.001 frequency. In separating ophthalmopathy from stable hyperthyroidism, a 13-signature model achieved 85% to 90% sensitivity and 81.08% specificity.

Sequenced material: peripheral blood. This clonotype originated in an adult man with Graves' ophthalmopathy. The gene calls are TRBV11-3 and TRBJ2-7, with 10 bases that match TRBD2. The CDR3 bases are TGTGCCAGCAGGAAAGCGGGAGGGTACGAGCAGTACTTC. It translates to CASRKAGGYEQYF.